This T cell receptor beta chain was profiled in a study of blood T cells in healthy people across ages. Study information: Template switching recovered approximately one barcoded beta molecule for every two T cells.

Combining a sample-barcoded 5' primer with a J-beta primer mix, a second PCR ran for roughly 7 to 11 cycles. Every cDNA was tagged by a template-switch adaptor with 12 random nucleotides. TCRdb called the 5' RACE reads again in MiXCR, with one record for every CDR3 protein. The table includes some 1.5 million distinct CDR3 sequences, roughly 27% detected once. This clonotype occurred a few times. Germline lookup yields CDR1 SGHRS and CDR2 YFSETQ. V lost 7 bases and J lost 5, with 18 bases in between. This CDR3 is built from 14 residues. The sample, around 10 milliliters of peripheral blood, was drawn from each donor. Total RNA, at least 6 micrograms per sample, came from PBMCs.

The specimen sequenced was blood. The chain uses TRBV5-1 and TRBJ2-5; D is perhaps TRBD2 (6 bases). The origin of this receptor is a woman aged 25 to 45 in good health. The DNA of the CDR3 is TGCGCCAGCTATAGGGACTCGGCAGGCGAGACCCAGTACTTC. It yields the protein CASYRDSAGETQYF.